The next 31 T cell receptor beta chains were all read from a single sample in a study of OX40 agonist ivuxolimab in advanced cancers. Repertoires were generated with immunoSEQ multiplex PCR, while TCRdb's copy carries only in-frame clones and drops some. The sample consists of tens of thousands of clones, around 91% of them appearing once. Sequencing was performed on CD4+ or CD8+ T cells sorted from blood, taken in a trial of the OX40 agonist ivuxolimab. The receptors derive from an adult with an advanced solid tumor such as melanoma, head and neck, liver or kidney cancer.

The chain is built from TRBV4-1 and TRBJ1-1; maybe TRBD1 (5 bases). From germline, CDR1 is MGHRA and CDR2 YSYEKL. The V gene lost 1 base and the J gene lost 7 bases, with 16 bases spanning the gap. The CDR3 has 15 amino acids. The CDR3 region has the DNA TGCGCCAGCAGCCAAGTCGTCGGGAGGCAGGGTGAAGCTTTCTTT. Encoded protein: CASSQVVGRQGEAFF.

DNA for the CDR3: TGTGCTAGTGGTTTGGGGGTGAACACTGAAGCTTTCTTT. Encoded protein: CASGLGVNTEAFF. J is TRBJ1-1 and V is TRBV12-5; D gene ambiguous. Trimming took off 1 base at V and 0 bases at J, with 3 bases between the two ends. From germline, CDR1 is LGHNT and CDR2 FRNRAP. This CDR3 has 13 amino acids.

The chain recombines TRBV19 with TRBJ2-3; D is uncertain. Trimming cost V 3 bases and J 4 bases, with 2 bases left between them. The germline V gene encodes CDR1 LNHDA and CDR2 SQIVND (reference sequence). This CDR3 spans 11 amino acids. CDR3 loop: CASSMADTQYF. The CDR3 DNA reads TGTGCCAGTAGTATGGCAGATACGCAGTATTTT.

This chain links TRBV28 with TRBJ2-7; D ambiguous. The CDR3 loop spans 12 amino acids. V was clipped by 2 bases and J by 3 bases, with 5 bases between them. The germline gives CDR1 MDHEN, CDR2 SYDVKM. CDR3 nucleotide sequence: TGTGCCAGCAGTTTAACATACTACGAGCAGTACTTC. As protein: CASSLTYYEQYF.

Written as DNA, the CDR3 is TGTGCCAGCAGTTATGATAGAGGGGACCCCACAGATACGCAGTATTTT. Its translation is CASSYDRGDPTDTQYF. V and J are TRBV6-5 and TRBJ2-3; D might be TRBD1 or TRBD2, each matching 5 bases. The germline V gene encodes CDR1 MNHEY and CDR2 SVGAGI. There are 16 residues in the CDR3. The V end lost 3 bases, the J end lost 2 bases, and 15 bases lay between the germline ends.

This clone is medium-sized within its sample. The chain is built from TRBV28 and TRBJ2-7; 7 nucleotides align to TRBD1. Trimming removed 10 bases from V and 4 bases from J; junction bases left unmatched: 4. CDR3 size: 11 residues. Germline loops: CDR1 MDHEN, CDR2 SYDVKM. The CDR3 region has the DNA TGTGCCACCTCAGGGGGTTACGAGCAGTACTTC. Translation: CATSGGYEQYF.

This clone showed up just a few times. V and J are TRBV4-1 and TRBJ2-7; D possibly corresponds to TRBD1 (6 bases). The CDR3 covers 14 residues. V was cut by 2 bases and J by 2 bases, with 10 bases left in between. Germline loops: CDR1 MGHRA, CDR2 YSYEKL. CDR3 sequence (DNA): TGCGCCAGCAGCCAACGGACAGCCACCTACGAGCAGTACTTC. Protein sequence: CASSQRTATYEQYF.

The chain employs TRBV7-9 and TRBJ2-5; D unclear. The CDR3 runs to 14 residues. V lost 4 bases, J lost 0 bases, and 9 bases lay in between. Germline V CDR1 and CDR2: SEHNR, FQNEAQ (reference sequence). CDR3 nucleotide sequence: TGTGCCAGCAGCTCCCGAGAGAACCAAGAGACCCAGTACTTC. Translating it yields CASSSRENQETQYF. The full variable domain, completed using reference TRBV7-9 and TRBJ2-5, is DTGVSQNPRHKITKRGQNVTFRCDPISEHNRLYWYRQTLGQGPEFLTYFQNEAQLEKSRLLSDRFSAERPKGSFSTLEIQRTEQGDSAMYLCASSSRENQETQYFGPGTRLLVL.

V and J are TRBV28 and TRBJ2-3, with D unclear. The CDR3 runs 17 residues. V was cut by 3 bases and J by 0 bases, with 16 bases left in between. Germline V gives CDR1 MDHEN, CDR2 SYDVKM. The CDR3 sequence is CASSLPTAARSTDTQYF. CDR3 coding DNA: TGTGCCAGCAGTTTGCCGACGGCAGCAAGAAGCACAGATACGCAGTATTTT.

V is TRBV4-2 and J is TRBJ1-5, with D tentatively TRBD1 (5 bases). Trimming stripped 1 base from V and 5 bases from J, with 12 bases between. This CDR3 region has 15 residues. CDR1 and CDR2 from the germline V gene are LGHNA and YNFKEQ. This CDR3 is CASSQGSGGDQPQHF. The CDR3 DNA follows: TGTGCCAGCAGCCAAGGATCAGGAGGGGATCAGCCCCAGCATTTT.

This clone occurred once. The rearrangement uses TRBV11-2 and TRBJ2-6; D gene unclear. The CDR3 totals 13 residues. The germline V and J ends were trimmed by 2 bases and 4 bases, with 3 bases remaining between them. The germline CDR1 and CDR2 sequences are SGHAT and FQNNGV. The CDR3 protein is CASSLSGANVLTF. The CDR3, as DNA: TGTGCCAGCAGCTTATCCGGGGCCAACGTCCTGACTTTC. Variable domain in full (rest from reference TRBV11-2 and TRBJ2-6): EAGVAQSPRYKIIEKRQSVAFWCNPISGHATLYWYQQILGQGPKLLIQFQNNGVVDDSQLPKDRFSAERLKGVDSTLKIQPAKLEDSAVYLCASSLSGANVLTFGAGSRLTVL.

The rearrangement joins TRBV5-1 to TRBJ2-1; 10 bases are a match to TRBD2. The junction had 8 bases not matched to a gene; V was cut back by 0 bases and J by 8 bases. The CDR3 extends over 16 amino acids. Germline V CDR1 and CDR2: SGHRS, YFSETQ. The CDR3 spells CASSLAASGGSDEQFF. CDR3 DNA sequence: TGCGCCAGCAGCTTGGCGGCTAGCGGGGGCTCGGATGAGCAGTTCTTC.

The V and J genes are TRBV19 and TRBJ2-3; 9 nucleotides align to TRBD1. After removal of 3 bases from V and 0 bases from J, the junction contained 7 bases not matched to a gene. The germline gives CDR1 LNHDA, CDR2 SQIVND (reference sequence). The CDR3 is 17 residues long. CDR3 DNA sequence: TGTGCCAGTAGTATTATGGGACAGGGATCGAGCACAGATACGCAGTATTTT. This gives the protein CASSIMGQGSSTDTQYF.

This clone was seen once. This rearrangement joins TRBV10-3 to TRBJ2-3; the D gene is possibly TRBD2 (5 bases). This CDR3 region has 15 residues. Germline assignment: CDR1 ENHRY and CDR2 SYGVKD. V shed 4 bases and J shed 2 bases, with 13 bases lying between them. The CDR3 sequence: CAISGSDLNTDTQYF. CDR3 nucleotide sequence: TGTGCCATCAGTGGTTCGGACTTGAACACAGATACGCAGTATTTT.

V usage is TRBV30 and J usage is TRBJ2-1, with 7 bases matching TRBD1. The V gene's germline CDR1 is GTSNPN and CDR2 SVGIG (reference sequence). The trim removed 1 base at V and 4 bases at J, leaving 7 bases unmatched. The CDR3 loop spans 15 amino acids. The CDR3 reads CAWSAGGRGYNEQFF. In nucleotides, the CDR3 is TGTGCCTGGAGTGCCGGAGGCAGGGGGTACAATGAGCAGTTCTTC.

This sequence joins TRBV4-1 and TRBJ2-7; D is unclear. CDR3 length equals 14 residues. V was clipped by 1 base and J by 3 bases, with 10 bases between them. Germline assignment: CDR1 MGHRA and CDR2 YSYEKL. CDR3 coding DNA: TGCGCCAGCAGCCAAGCCCTGGGCGGCTACGAGCAGTACTTC. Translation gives CASSQALGGYEQYF.

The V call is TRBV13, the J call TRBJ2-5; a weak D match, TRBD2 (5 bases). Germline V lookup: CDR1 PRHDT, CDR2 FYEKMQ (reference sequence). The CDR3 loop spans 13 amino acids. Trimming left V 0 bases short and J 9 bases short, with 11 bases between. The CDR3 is CASSLGDLGAQYF. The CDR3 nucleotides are TGTGCCAGCAGCTTAGGGGATCTCGGGGCCCAGTACTTC.

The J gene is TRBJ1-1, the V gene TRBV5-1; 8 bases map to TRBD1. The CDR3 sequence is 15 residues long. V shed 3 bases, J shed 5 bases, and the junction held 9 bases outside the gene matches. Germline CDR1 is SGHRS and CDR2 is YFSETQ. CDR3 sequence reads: CASSSRGPPFTEAFF. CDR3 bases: TGCGCCAGCAGCTCCAGGGGGCCTCCCTTTACTGAAGCTTTCTTT.

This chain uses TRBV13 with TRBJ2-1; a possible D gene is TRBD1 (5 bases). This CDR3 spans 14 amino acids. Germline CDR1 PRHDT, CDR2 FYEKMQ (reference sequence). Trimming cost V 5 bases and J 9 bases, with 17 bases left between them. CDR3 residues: CASSPRLGPVEQFF. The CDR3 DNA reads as TGTGCCAGCAGCCCTCGACTGGGGCCAGTTGAGCAGTTCTTC.

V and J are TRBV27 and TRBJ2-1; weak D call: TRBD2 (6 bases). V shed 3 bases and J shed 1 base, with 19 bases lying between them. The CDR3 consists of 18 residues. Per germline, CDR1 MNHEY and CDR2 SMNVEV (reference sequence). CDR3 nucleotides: TGTGCCAGCAGTTTGTGCCAAACATGTGGGGGGTCCTACAATGAGCAGTTCTTC. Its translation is CASSLCQTCGGSYNEQFF.

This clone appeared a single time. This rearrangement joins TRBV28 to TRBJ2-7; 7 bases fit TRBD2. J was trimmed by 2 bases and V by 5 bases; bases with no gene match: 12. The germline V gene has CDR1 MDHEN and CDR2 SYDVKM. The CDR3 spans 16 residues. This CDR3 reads CASSPFGRESPYEQYF. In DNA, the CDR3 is TGTGCCAGCAGTCCCTTCGGGCGGGAGTCCCCCTACGAGCAGTACTTC.

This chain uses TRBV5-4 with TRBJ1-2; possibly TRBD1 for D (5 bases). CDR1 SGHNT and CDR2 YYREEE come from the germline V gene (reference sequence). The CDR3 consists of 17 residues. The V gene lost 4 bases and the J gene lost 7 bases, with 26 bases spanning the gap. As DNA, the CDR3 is TGTGCCAGCAGCCGTCTTCCGGGGGGGGGTTTTGAGACTGGCTACACCTTC. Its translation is CASSRLPGGGFETGYTF.

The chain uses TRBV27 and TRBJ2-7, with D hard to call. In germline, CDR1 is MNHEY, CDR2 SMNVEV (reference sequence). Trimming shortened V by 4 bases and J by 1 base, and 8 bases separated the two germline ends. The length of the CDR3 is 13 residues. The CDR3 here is CASSWARSYEQYF. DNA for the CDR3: TGTGCCAGCAGTTGGGCCAGGTCCTACGAGCAGTACTTC.

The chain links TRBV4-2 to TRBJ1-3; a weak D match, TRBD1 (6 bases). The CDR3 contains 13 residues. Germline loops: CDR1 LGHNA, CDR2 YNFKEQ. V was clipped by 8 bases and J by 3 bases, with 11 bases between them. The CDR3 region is CASWGGLGNTIYF. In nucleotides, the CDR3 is TGTGCCAGCTGGGGGGGCCTTGGAAACACCATATATTTT.

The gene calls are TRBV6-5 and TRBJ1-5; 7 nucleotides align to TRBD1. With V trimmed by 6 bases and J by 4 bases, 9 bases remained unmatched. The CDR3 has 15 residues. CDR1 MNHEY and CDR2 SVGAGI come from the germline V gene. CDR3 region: CASSPGQALNQPQHF. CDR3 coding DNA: TGTGCCAGCAGCCCCGGACAGGCGCTAAATCAGCCCCAGCATTTT.

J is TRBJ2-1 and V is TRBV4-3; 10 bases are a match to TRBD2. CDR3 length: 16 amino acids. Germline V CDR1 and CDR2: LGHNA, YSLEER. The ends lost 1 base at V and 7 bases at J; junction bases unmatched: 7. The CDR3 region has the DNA TGCGCCAGCAGCCAAGGAAGCGGGAGGGGTCTTAATGAGCAGTTCTTC. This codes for CASSQGSGRGLNEQFF.

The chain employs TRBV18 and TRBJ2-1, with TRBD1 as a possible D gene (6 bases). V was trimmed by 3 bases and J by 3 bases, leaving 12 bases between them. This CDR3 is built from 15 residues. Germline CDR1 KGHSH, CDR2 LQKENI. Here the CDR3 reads CASSPDRIYYNEQFF. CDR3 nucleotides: TGTGCCAGCTCACCGGACAGAATTTACTACAATGAGCAGTTCTTC.

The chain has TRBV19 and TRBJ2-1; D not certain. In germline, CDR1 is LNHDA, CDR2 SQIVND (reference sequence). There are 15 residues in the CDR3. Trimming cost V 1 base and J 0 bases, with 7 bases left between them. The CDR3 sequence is CASSIAPGSYNEQFF. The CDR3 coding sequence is TGTGCCAGTAGTATAGCCCCGGGCTCCTACAATGAGCAGTTCTTC.

The CDR3 region is CASSPDSGPGTHEQYF. The DNA for the CDR3 is TGTGCCAGCAGCCCGGACTCGGGCCCGGGGACCCACGAGCAGTACTTC. The rearrangement uses TRBV5-8 and TRBJ2-7; D may be TRBD1 or TRBD2 (5 bases each). Germline loops: CDR1 SGHTS, CDR2 YDEGEE. This CDR3 is built from 16 residues. The germline V and J ends were trimmed by 4 bases and 5 bases, with 22 bases remaining between them.

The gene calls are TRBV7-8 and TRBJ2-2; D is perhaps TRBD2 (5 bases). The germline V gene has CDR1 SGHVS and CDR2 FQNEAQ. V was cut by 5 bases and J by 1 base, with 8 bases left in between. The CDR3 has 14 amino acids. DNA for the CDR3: TGTGCCAGCAGCCGGACTTTGAACACCGGGGAGCTGTTTTTT. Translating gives CASSRTLNTGELFF.

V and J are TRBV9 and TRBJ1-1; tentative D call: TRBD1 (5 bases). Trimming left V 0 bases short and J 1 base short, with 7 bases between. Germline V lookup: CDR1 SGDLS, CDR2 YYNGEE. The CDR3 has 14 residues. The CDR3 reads CASSVGRENTEAFF. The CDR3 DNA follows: TGTGCCAGCAGCGTAGGCAGGGAGAACACTGAAGCTTTCTTT.